The present T cell receptor beta chain was sequenced within a study of T cell repertoires in cytomegalovirus infection. Study-level background: TCR beta signatures that were public indicated CMV infection and matching HLA type.

Study observations and caveats: Based on cumulative public TCR beta family frequency, carriers of CMV plus the relevant HLA were identified.

The CDR3 loop spans 16 amino acids. The V gene's germline CDR1 is MGHRA and CDR2 YSYEKL. V lost 8 bases, J lost 6 bases, and 23 bases lay in between. This clonotype was counted a few times. Antigen: not known. TCRdb re-derived calls from the reads in MiXCR, one entry per CDR3 protein. The table has fewer than 300,000 distinct CDR3 sequences, roughly 26% seen once. This TCR came from a human donor in good health (CMV status not recorded). Some clones in this sample may be carry-over from other donors' samples. Input material: PBMCs. The chain recombines TRBV4-1 with TRBJ2-1; D possibly corresponds to TRBD2 (5 bases). CDR3 protein: CASDKPHGGVLNEQFF. CDR3 coding DNA: TGCGCCAGCGATAAACCCCACGGAGGCGTTCTCAATGAGCAGTTCTTC.